This entry describes one TCR beta chain. Its antigen remains unidentified. The data stem from a study of shared clonotypes between healthy human individuals. Broader study findings: Collection of samples was limited to blood; tissue repertoires likely differ. Generation probability values for non-shared clonotypes were lower than those for clonotypes shared by all four donors. Generally, naive subsets came out with larger estimated richness than memory subsets.

This was a deep-level run. The data were produced by immunoSEQ multiplex PCR, yet TCRdb's version contains in-frame clones alone and is incomplete. The sample has over 2 million clones; 85% to 95% are singletons. The CDR3 is 14 residues long. Between the trimmed V and J ends, which lost 5 bases and 4 bases, there was a span of 15 bases. Per the germline V gene, CDR1 is GTSNPN and CDR2 is SVGIG (reference sequence). What was sequenced was naive CD4+ T cells sorted from blood. Specified subset: CD45RA+ positively selected. This sequence was found in a man in his late teens or twenties in good health. The chain uses TRBV30 and TRBJ1-3, with D possibly TRBD1 on 6 matching bases. The CDR3 protein is CAWQGGGGGNTIYF. In DNA form, the CDR3 reads TGTGCCTGGCAGGGAGGGGGAGGAGGAAACACCATATATTTT.